Below, 18 T cell receptor beta chains from the same sample are listed, as sequenced in a study of blood T cells in healthy people across ages. Next came a second PCR, run for roughly 6 to 11 cycles, which used a sample-barcoded 5' primer along with a J-beta primer mix. TCRdb re-derived calls from the 5' RACE reads in MiXCR, one entry per CDR3 protein. The sample shows 700,000 or so distinct CDR3 sequences, around 43% of them seen only once. Sequencing was done on a sample of blood. The receptors shown here come from a man older than 75 in good health.

In the case of this clonotype: At one end the junction does not follow the germline gene, possibly because of a read error. The chain employs TRBV5-1 and TRBJ2-5; D gene unclear. This CDR3 comprises 16 residues. Germline V CDR1 and CDR2: SGHRS, YFSETQ. CDR3 coding DNA: TGCGCCAGCAGCTTGGCTTACGGCAGGTATACAGAGGCCCAGTACTTC. It specifies CASSLAYGRYTEAQYF.

This clonotype was seen more than once but under ten times. The rearrangement uses TRBV3-1 and TRBJ1-2, with a possible D match to TRBD1 (6 bases). CDR1 is LGHDT, CDR2 YNNKEL, per germline (reference sequence). The CDR3 length is 16 residues. Trimming pared 1 base from V and 3 bases from J, leaving 15 bases between. The chain's CDR3 is CASSQATVQGDYGYTF. In DNA form, the CDR3 reads TGTGCCAGCAGCCAAGCCACCGTACAGGGAGACTATGGCTACACCTTC.

This clonotype was recorded a few times. The rearrangement joins TRBV7-2 to TRBJ2-1; 12 bases align to TRBD2. Trimming cost V 5 bases and J 4 bases; bases outside gene matches: 9. Germline V gene data show CDR1 as SGHTA and CDR2 as FQGNSA. CDR3 size: 17 residues. In DNA, the CDR3 is TGTGCCAGCAGCCTCCGGACTAGCGGGAAGATTTACAATGAGCAGTTCTTC. Its translation is CASSLRTSGKIYNEQFF.

This clonotype has at least ten counts. The CDR3 loop reads CASRRTQETQYF. As DNA, the CDR3 is TGTGCCAGCAGGCGGACCCAAGAGACCCAGTACTTC. The chain employs TRBV11-2 and TRBJ2-5, with D unresolved. The germline V and J ends were trimmed by 6 bases and 1 base, with 6 bases remaining between them. The CDR3 is made up of 12 amino acids. Germline V gene data show CDR1 as SGHAT and CDR2 as FQNNGV. Full variable domain (remainder filled in from reference TRBV11-2 and TRBJ2-5): EAGVAQSPRYKIIEKRQSVAFWCNPISGHATLYWYQQILGQGPKLLIQFQNNGVVDDSQLPKDRFSAERLKGVDSTLKIQPAKLEDSAVYLCASRRTQETQYFGPGTRLLVL.

V gene TRBV20-1 combines with J gene TRBJ2-3; 9 nucleotides match TRBD2. CDR1 and CDR2 (germline): DFQATT, SNEGSKA (reference sequence). This CDR3 has 14 amino acids. With V trimmed by 6 bases and J by 1 base, 5 bases remained unmatched. This CDR3 reads CSANLAGRTDTQYF. CDR3 nucleotide sequence: TGCAGTGCAAACCTAGCGGGACGCACAGATACGCAGTATTTT.

Remarks on this clonotype: The junction differs from germline at one of its ends, possibly a read error. The chain joins TRBV29-1 to TRBJ2-1, with 10 bases aligning to TRBD2. Germline CDR1 reads SQVTM; CDR2 reads ANQGSEA. The CDR3 totals 16 residues. CDR3 sequence: CNVDRFGTSEYNEQLF. The CDR3 nucleotides read TGCAACGTTGACAGGTTCGGGACTAGCGAATACAATGAGCAGTTATTC.

This clonotype appeared a few times. V gene TRBV5-1 combines with J gene TRBJ2-3, with 10 bases matching TRBD1. This CDR3 comprises 14 residues. CDR1 is SGHRS and CDR2 is YFSETQ in the germline V gene. V gave up 4 bases and J gave up 7 bases; unmatched junction bases: 6. The CDR3 coding sequence is TGCGCCAGCAGCGCCGGACAGGGGGGATATACGCAGTATTTT. Its protein is CASSAGQGGYTQYF.

This clonotype has a handful of counts. V is TRBV6-4 and J is TRBJ2-1, with D uncertain. In germline, CDR1 is MRHNA, CDR2 SNTAGT. The CDR3 has 13 amino acids. Trimming removed 4 bases at V and 2 bases at J, with 6 bases between. This CDR3 reads CASSVGAYNEQFF. CDR3 nucleotide sequence: TGTGCCAGCAGTGTTGGGGCCTACAATGAGCAGTTCTTC.

The chain links TRBV12-3 or TRBV12-4 to TRBJ2-1; tentatively, D is TRBD1 (6 bases). The V and J ends lost 3 bases and 6 bases respectively, with 18 bases between them. This CDR3 is 16 amino acids long. The CDR3 coding sequence is TGTGCCAGCAGTTTGGGTCAGGGGAGTCAGGGCAATGAGCAGTTCTTC. Amino acids: CASSLGQGSQGNEQFF.

The V and J genes are TRBV7-2 and TRBJ2-7; 7 nucleotides match TRBD2. The CDR3 is made up of 15 amino acids. After removal of 3 bases from V and 0 bases from J, the junction contained 5 bases not matched to a gene. Germline V CDR1 and CDR2: SGHTA, FQGNSA. This CDR3 reads CASSFGRSPSYEQYF. In DNA, the CDR3 is TGTGCCAGCAGCTTCGGGAGGTCCCCCTCCTACGAGCAGTACTTC.

This clonotype is a singleton in its sample. The rearrangement joins TRBV12-3 or TRBV12-4 to TRBJ2-2, with D unresolved. The V gene lost 6 bases and the J gene lost 1 base, with 12 bases spanning the gap. The CDR3 spans 15 residues. The CDR3 loop is CASRKVLQNTGELFF. The CDR3 nucleotides read TGTGCCAGCAGAAAGGTTCTCCAGAACACCGGGGAGCTGTTTTTT.

V usage is TRBV5-5 and J usage is TRBJ2-3, with 7 bases matching TRBD2. The CDR3 spans 13 residues. V shed 0 bases, J shed 7 bases, and the junction held 2 bases outside the gene matches. Germline V lookup: CDR1 SGHKS, CDR2 YYEKEE (reference sequence). The CDR3, as DNA: TGTGCCAGCAGCTTGGGCGGGAGCCATACGCAGTATTTT. Protein sequence: CASSLGGSHTQYF.

In the case of this clonotype: Its ends do not fully match the called genes, so a read error is possible. The chain employs TRBV9 and TRBJ2-1; tentatively, D is TRBD1 (5 bases). The CDR3 runs 12 residues. The V gene's germline CDR1 is SGDLS and CDR2 YYNGEE. The CDR3 bases are TGTGCCAGCAGCGTGCTGGACAATGGGCAGTTCTTC. As protein: CASSVLDNGQFF. The variable domain in full, with the rest retrieved from reference TRBV9 and TRBJ2-1, is DSGVTQTPKHLITATGQRVTLRCSPRSGDLSVYWYQQSLDQGLQFLIQYYNGEERAKGNILERFSAQQFPDLHSELNLSSLELGDSALYFCASSVLDNGQFFGPGTRLTVL.

This clonotype was seen only a few times. The chain links TRBV6-2 or TRBV6-3 to TRBJ2-3, with 7 bases aligning to TRBD1. The germline CDR1 and CDR2 sequences are MNHEY and SVGEGT. V was clipped by 6 bases and J by 5 bases; unmatched bases: 11. This CDR3 has 15 residues. DNA of the CDR3: TGTGCCAGCAGGGACCCGACAGGGTTAATAGATACGCAGTATTTT. Translated, it gives CASRDPTGLIDTQYF.

V usage is TRBV29-1 and J usage is TRBJ1-2, with 7 bases that match TRBD1. V lost 6 bases to trimming and J lost 3 bases; unmatched junction nucleotides: 7. Germline V gives CDR1 SQVTM, CDR2 ANQGSEA. The CDR3 is 13 residues long. In DNA form, the CDR3 reads TGCAGCGTCGCAGGGGGAATTGACTATGGCTACACCTTC. It translates to CSVAGGIDYGYTF.

In this sample, this clonotype turned up once. The chain has TRBV10-3 and TRBJ2-7; tentatively, D is TRBD1 (5 bases). The CDR3 spans 13 residues. Trimming shortened V by 9 bases and J by 3 bases, and 15 bases separated the two germline ends. Germline V gives CDR1 ENHRY, CDR2 SYGVKD. CDR3 sequence (DNA): TGTGCCATAAATGCAGGGTCCTTCTACGAGCAGTACTTC. Protein: CAINAGSFYEQYF.

The rearrangement links TRBV20-1 to TRBJ2-1; 12 positions agree with TRBD2. The germline CDR1 and CDR2 sequences are DFQATT and SNEGSKA (reference sequence). Unmatched junction bases numbered 10, after V lost 8 bases and J lost 5 bases. This CDR3 contains 15 residues. This chain's CDR3 is CSSGLAGPGHNEQFF. CDR3 nucleotide sequence: TGCAGTTCCGGACTAGCGGGGCCTGGGCACAATGAGCAGTTCTTC.

This clonotype was counted only a few times. As DNA, the CDR3 is TGCAGTGCTAGAGAGTGGGTTGGGGGAGAGAAAGATACGCAGTATTTT. It is translated as CSAREWVGGEKDTQYF. The chain employs TRBV20-1 and TRBJ2-3; the D call may be TRBD1 or TRBD2 (5 bases each). The CDR3 totals 16 residues. Trimming took 0 bases from V and 5 from J, leaving 18 bases between them. Germline V gene data show CDR1 as DFQATT and CDR2 as SNEGSKA (reference sequence).